This TCR beta chain is drawn from a study of identical twins. Findings and limits, study-wide: Invariant T cells like MAIT and iNKT could partly confound the zero-insertion analyses. Twin-shared out-of-frame alpha sequences were enriched for low generation probability.

TCRdb reanalysed the 5' RACE reads using MiXCR and keeps one entry per CDR3 protein. The sample lists some 1,600,000 distinct CDR3 sequences, about 32% occurring once. Remarks on this clonotype: What it binds is unknown.

Germline V lookup: CDR1 MGHRA, CDR2 YSYEKL. V was trimmed by 2 bases and J by 2 bases, leaving 4 bases between them. CDR3 size: 13 residues. The sequencing sample was made of cord blood. This TCR came from a newborn girl in good health. The chain carries TRBV4-1 and TRBJ1-3; no clear D gene. CDR3 nucleotide sequence: TGCGCCAGCAGCCAAAGGGCTGGAAACACCATATATTTT. Residues: CASSQRAGNTIYF.